The 30 T cell receptor beta chains reported below all come from one sample, sequenced in a study of blood T cells in healthy people across ages. A sample-barcoded 5' primer and a J-beta primer mix were used in a second PCR of roughly 7 to 11 cycles. From the 5' RACE reads, TCRdb called clonotypes with MiXCR, one entry per CDR3 protein. In the table there are about 750,000 distinct CDR3 sequences, approximately 55% of which are singletons. Sequencing input: blood. All receptors come from a man older than 75 in good health.

This clonotype was counted between two and nine times. This chain uses TRBV5-1 with TRBJ2-5; 11 bases match TRBD1. Germline CDR1 is SGHRS and CDR2 is YFSETQ. This CDR3 region has 15 residues. Unmatched junction bases numbered 7, after V lost 5 bases and J lost 4 bases. The CDR3 DNA reads TGCGCCAGCAGTCTGGACAGGGGGCTGGTAGAGACCCAGTACTTC. Translated, it gives CASSLDRGLVETQYF.

This clonotype was found once. The chain joins TRBV11-2 to TRBJ2-7, with 8 bases fitting TRBD2. The CDR3 length is 16 residues. Germline assignment: CDR1 SGHAT and CDR2 FQNNGV. The J segment lost 0 bases and the V segment lost 5 bases, leaving 9 bases of the junction unmatched. As DNA, the CDR3 is TGTGCCAGCAGCCCCCGCGCGCTAGCGGGCTCCTACGAGCAGTACTTC. Protein product: CASSPRALAGSYEQYF.

The rearrangement uses TRBV20-1 and TRBJ1-2; possible D gene TRBD1, 5 bases. V lost 3 bases, J lost 0 bases, and 14 bases lay in between. This CDR3 spans 15 amino acids. The germline V gene encodes CDR1 DFQATT and CDR2 SNEGSKA (reference sequence). CDR3 protein: CSASFRRGANYGYTF. CDR3 in DNA: TGCAGTGCTAGTTTCCGTAGGGGAGCTAACTATGGCTACACCTTC.

V and J are TRBV5-1 and TRBJ1-1; D remains unclear. Per the germline V gene, CDR1 is SGHRS and CDR2 is YFSETQ. V was trimmed by 4 bases and J by 1 base, leaving 14 bases between them. This CDR3 is built from 15 residues. DNA for the CDR3: TGCGCCAGCAGCCCACCGGCCAGGAGGAACACTGAAGCTTTCTTT. It yields the protein CASSPPARRNTEAFF.

This clonotype showed up just a few times. The V gene is TRBV10-3, the J gene TRBJ2-1; 9 positions agree with TRBD2. This CDR3 region has 16 residues. V lost 3 bases to trimming and J lost 0 bases; unmatched junction nucleotides: 3. Germline V CDR1 and CDR2: ENHRY, SYGVKD. In nucleotides, the CDR3 is TGTGCCATCAGTGATCGAGCGGGAGGCTCCTACAATGAGCAGTTCTTC. The encoded protein is CAISDRAGGSYNEQFF.

The chain combines TRBV20-1 with TRBJ1-3, with TRBD1 as a possible D gene (5 bases). This CDR3 is built from 17 residues. Per germline, CDR1 DFQATT and CDR2 SNEGSKA (reference sequence). V was pared by 0 bases and J by 2 bases, with 17 bases between. The CDR3 reads CSARDQMQGTAGNTIYF. The CDR3 DNA sequence: TGCAGTGCTAGAGACCAAATGCAGGGAACAGCTGGAAACACCATATATTTT.

The V call is TRBV9, the J call TRBJ2-4, with 10 bases lining up with TRBD2. TRBJ2-7 matches the DNA end more closely, so the J call is doubtful. The CDR3 loop spans 17 amino acids. Germline CDR1 and CDR2: SGDLS and YYNGEE. CDR3 in amino acids: CASSVGGLAGVLNEQYF. DNA for the CDR3: TGTGCCAGCAGCGTAGGAGGGCTAGCGGGAGTTCTCAACGAGCAGTACTTC.

There are many counts of this clonotype. V gene TRBV7-9 combines with J gene TRBJ1-1, with TRBD1 matching 7 bases. The CDR3 spans 13 residues. Germline CDR1 reads SEHNR; CDR2 reads FQNEAQ (reference sequence). Losses at the gene ends were 5 bases for V and 5 bases for J; bases not matched to a gene: 5. CDR3 protein: CASSAQGSTEAFF. The CDR3 nucleotides read TGTGCCAGCAGCGCACAGGGGAGTACTGAAGCTTTCTTT.

This clonotype was observed a handful of times. The chain links TRBV10-1 to TRBJ2-1; D possibly uses TRBD1 or TRBD2 (7 bases each). Germline CDR1 WNHNN, CDR2 SYGVQD (reference sequence). CDR3 length: 17 amino acids. Deletions cut 2 bases from V and 6 bases from J, with 20 bases between. Written as DNA, the CDR3 is TGCGCCAGCAGTGAGCCCTCTGGGACAGCGGGACTCAATGAGCAGTTCTTC. This translates into CASSEPSGTAGLNEQFF.

As to this clonotype: A much larger clone sits a single nucleotide away, making a read error possible. This chain uses TRBV5-1 with TRBJ2-5; 9 bases fit TRBD2. Germline V lookup: CDR1 SGHRS, CDR2 YFSETQ. This CDR3 is built from 16 residues. The CDR3 loop is CAGSSQTSGTQETQYF. In DNA form, the CDR3 reads TGCGCCGGCAGCTCTCAGACTAGCGGAACGCAAGAGACCCAGTACTTC.

The chain joins TRBV29-1 to TRBJ1-2; 9 positions match TRBD1. The CDR3 contains 15 residues. Trimming at V came to 2 bases and at J to 8 bases, leaving 12 bases not matched to a gene. Germline CDR1 reads SQVTM; CDR2 reads ANQGSEA. The CDR3 DNA reads as TGCAGCGTTGAAAGGGGGACAGGGTTCCCGGGGGGCTACACCTTC. This encodes CSVERGTGFPGGYTF.

This clonotype was observed a handful of times. V is TRBV20-1 and J is TRBJ2-5, with TRBD1 identical over 7 bases. The germline V gene encodes CDR1 DFQATT and CDR2 SNEGSKA (reference sequence). There are 12 residues in the CDR3. DNA for the CDR3: TGCAGCGAACAGGGGCTCGGGGAGACCCAGTACTTC. Protein sequence: CSEQGLGETQYF.

The chain uses TRBV5-1 and TRBJ1-6; 11 bases line up with TRBD1. CDR1 and CDR2 from the germline V gene are SGHRS and YFSETQ. V dropped 4 bases and J dropped 3; count of bases not matched to a gene: 0. The CDR3 runs to 15 residues. CDR3 sequence reads: CASSGTGGYNSPLHF. CDR3 sequence (DNA): TGCGCCAGCAGCGGGACAGGGGGCTATAATTCACCCCTCCACTTT.

V usage is TRBV6-2 or TRBV6-3 and J usage is TRBJ2-1, with D unclear. The V gene's germline CDR1 is MNHEY and CDR2 SVGEGT. The CDR3 is made up of 12 amino acids. V was cut by 11 bases and J by 3 bases, with 11 bases left in between. CDR3 sequence reads: CAARGYYNEQFF. The CDR3 nucleotides are TGTGCCGCCCGTGGGTACTACAATGAGCAGTTCTTC.

The gene calls are TRBV11-2 and TRBJ1-2; perhaps TRBD1 as D (6 bases). Germline V gene data show CDR1 as SGHAT and CDR2 as FQNNGV. V lost 0 bases, J lost 7 bases, and 15 bases lay in between. The length of the CDR3 is 15 residues. The CDR3 here is CASSLDTGRGSGYTF. The CDR3 bases are TGTGCCAGCAGCTTAGATACAGGGAGGGGTAGTGGCTACACCTTC.

This clonotype was detected once. The chain has TRBV5-1 and TRBJ2-7; 10 bases fit TRBD2. Germline CDR1 is SGHRS and CDR2 is YFSETQ. The CDR3 has 16 amino acids. Trimming at V came to 0 bases and at J to 1 base, leaving 4 bases not matched to a gene. The CDR3: CASSLVPAGGSYEQYF. The CDR3 DNA reads as TGCGCCAGCAGCTTGGTTCCAGCGGGAGGGTCCTACGAGCAGTACTTC.

Notes on this clonotype: A much more abundant neighbour one base away suggests this may be a read error. The rearrangement joins TRBV29-1 to TRBJ2-3; no firm D call. Germline loops: CDR1 SQVTM, CDR2 ANQGSEA. CDR3 size: 13 residues. The CDR3 region has the DNA TGCGGCGTTGTGGGTCCTAGCACAGATACGCAGTATTTT. This codes for CGVVGPSTDTQYF.

The V call is TRBV24-1, the J call TRBJ1-1; D gene unclear. Germline V gene data show CDR1 as KGHDR and CDR2 as SFDVKD. Trimming took 2 bases from V and 1 from J, leaving 10 bases between them. This CDR3 is built from 15 residues. The CDR3 spells CATSDSRTGNTEAFF. The DNA for the CDR3 is TGTGCCACCAGTGATTCCAGGACGGGGAACACTGAAGCTTTCTTT.

This clonotype was seen only a few times. V is TRBV12-3 or TRBV12-4 and J is TRBJ1-5; D not certain. Trimming stripped 7 bases from V and 0 bases from J, with 10 bases between. The CDR3 totals 14 residues. DNA for the CDR3: TGTGCCAGCACCGACAACTATAGCAATCAGCCCCAGCATTTT. Its translation: CASTDNYSNQPQHF.

This chain links TRBV10-2 with TRBJ2-5; TRBD2 matches at 9 bases. This CDR3 comprises 15 residues. The germline V gene encodes CDR1 WSHSY and CDR2 SAAADI. The ends lost 0 bases at V and 5 bases at J; junction bases unmatched: 4. The CDR3 sequence: CASSESLAGRETQYF. The CDR3 DNA follows: TGCGCCAGCAGTGAGTCTCTAGCGGGAAGGGAGACCCAGTACTTC.

The chain is built from TRBV7-2 and TRBJ2-5; 8 nucleotides match TRBD1. Germline V gene sequence: CDR1 SGHTA, CDR2 FQGNSA. The V gene end was trimmed by 11 bases and the J gene end by 2 bases; junction bases not matched to a gene: 10. The CDR3 is made up of 14 amino acids. The DNA for the CDR3 is TGTGCCGGCACCAACAGGGGGACACAAGAGACCCAGTACTTC. Translated: CAGTNRGTQETQYF.

This clonotype was detected only a few times. This rearrangement joins TRBV20-1 to TRBJ2-3; 8 nucleotides align to TRBD1. CDR3 length equals 15 residues. CDR1 and CDR2 from the germline V gene are DFQATT and SNEGSKA (reference sequence). The J segment lost 2 bases and the V segment lost 6 bases, leaving 10 bases of the junction unmatched. The DNA for the CDR3 is TGCAGTGCGAACACCTTGACAGGGGACACAGATACGCAGTATTTT. Amino acid sequence: CSANTLTGDTDTQYF.

The chain carries TRBV5-1 and TRBJ2-5; a possible D gene is TRBD2 (5 bases). Trimming took off 0 bases at V and 3 bases at J, with 9 bases between the two ends. There are 14 residues in the CDR3. Germline CDR1 and CDR2: SGHRS and YFSETQ. Written as DNA, the CDR3 is TGCGCCAGCAGCTTGGCTAGGGAGAAAGAGACCCAGTACTTC. Translation: CASSLAREKETQYF.

Only a few counts were recorded for this clonotype. V gene TRBV4-1 combines with J gene TRBJ2-7; 7 nucleotides match TRBD2. Trimming at V came to 3 bases and at J to 2 bases, leaving 4 bases not matched to a gene. CDR3 length equals 14 residues. From germline, CDR1 is MGHRA and CDR2 YSYEKL. CDR3 nucleotides: TGCGCCAGCAGCCAGTCGGGAGGTCCCTACGAGCAGTACTTC. It specifies CASSQSGGPYEQYF.

The rearrangement links TRBV5-1 to TRBJ2-3; weak D call: TRBD2 (5 bases). Per the germline V gene, CDR1 is SGHRS and CDR2 is YFSETQ. The CDR3 has 14 residues. V dropped 2 bases and J dropped 4 bases, with 11 bases sitting between them. CDR3 residues: CASSLIGSPDTQYF. CDR3 bases: TGCGCCAGCAGCTTAATAGGGAGCCCAGATACGCAGTATTTT.

In this sample, this clonotype turned up many times. The gene calls are TRBV25-1 and TRBJ2-1; TRBD1 matches at 9 bases. The V gene end was trimmed by 4 bases and the J gene end by 6 bases; junction bases not matched to a gene: 7. CDR1 is MGHDK, CDR2 SYGVNS, per germline. The CDR3 contains 15 residues. The DNA of the CDR3 is TGTGCCAGCAGTGGGTTCAGGACAGGGGCCAATGAGCAGTTCTTC. The encoded protein is CASSGFRTGANEQFF.

The chain recombines TRBV4-2 with TRBJ2-5, with D perhaps assigned TRBD1 or TRBD2 (6 bases each). The germline V gene has CDR1 LGHNA and CDR2 YNFKEQ. The V and J ends lost 3 bases and 11 bases respectively, with 28 bases between them. The CDR3 sequence is 17 residues long. DNA for the CDR3: TGTGCCAGCAGCCAGGAGGGGATAGGGGGAAACTACAATGAGCAGTACTTC. Its translation: CASSQEGIGGNYNEQYF.

V usage is TRBV18 and J usage is TRBJ2-7; D tentatively fits TRBD1 or TRBD2 (6 bases each). The CDR3 is made up of 14 amino acids. Germline V gene lookup returns CDR1 KGHSH and CDR2 LQKENI. The germline V and J ends were trimmed by 6 bases and 2 bases, with 14 bases remaining between them. CDR3 region: CASSSGGRTYEQYF. The CDR3 bases are TGTGCCAGCTCGTCCGGGGGCCGAACCTACGAGCAGTACTTC.

This clonotype occurred once. The chain employs TRBV7-6 and TRBJ2-6; D remains ambiguous. CDR1 is SGHVS, CDR2 FNYEAQ, per germline. This CDR3 is 15 amino acids long. V was cut by 1 base and J by 4 bases, with 8 bases left in between. The DNA for the CDR3 is TGTGCCAGCAGCTTAGGGAATTACGGGGCCAACGTCCTGACTTTC. Translating it yields CASSLGNYGANVLTF.

The genes are TRBV11-2 and TRBJ2-1; the D gene is possibly TRBD2 (7 bases). The germline gives CDR1 SGHAT, CDR2 FQNNGV. This CDR3 is 17 amino acids long. The V and J ends lost 5 bases and 1 base respectively, with 18 bases between them. As DNA, the CDR3 is TGTGCCAGCAGCGCCGAGGGGGGGGTTGTGTCCTACAATGAGCAGTTCTTC. Translating gives CASSAEGGVVSYNEQFF.